A selection of T cell receptor beta chains follows, all from one sample in a study of blood T cell repertoires in COVID-19. TCRdb keeps only in-frame clones here, not all; method: immunoSEQ multiplex PCR. The data contain fewer than 450,000 clones, 88% of them singletons. Sequencing was carried out using peripheral blood. These receptors were collected from a woman between 70 and 85 years old with COVID-19, enrolled during active disease. The CDR3 runs from the conserved cysteine through the conserved F or W. The D gene is left open where the match is weak. A clone size is listed for some rows: how often the clone was seen (once, few, many), or a class if it is expanded.

D gene	clone size	J gene	V gene	CDR3 DNA	CDR3 protein
TRBD1	.	TRBJ1-1	TRBV19	TGTGCCAGTAGTGGACAGGGTGAGGGCACTGAAGCTTTCTTT	CASSGQGEGTEAFF
.	.	TRBJ1-2	TRBV2	TGTGCCAGCAGCGAGACAGAGAGATTAAACTATGGCTACACCTTC	CASSETERLNYGYTF
.	.	TRBJ1-2	TRBV25-1	TGTGCCAGCAGAGGACGGGGGGTTAATGTAGAATATGGCTACACCTTC	CASRGRGVNVEYGYTF
TRBD1	.	TRBJ1-2	TRBV5-6	TGTGCCAGCAGCTGGGGGACAGGGTCCTATGGCTACACCTTC	CASSWGTGSYGYTF
TRBD2	.	TRBJ2-7	TRBV27	TGTGCCAGCAGACTCTCAGGGGCGGGGGGGCCTTTATACGAGCAGTACTTC	CASRLSGAGGPLYEQYF
.	.	TRBJ1-2	TRBV12-3/TRBV12-4	TGTGCCAGCAGTTTTTCGGACAGCTATGGCTACACCTTC	CASSFSDSYGYTF
TRBD2	once	TRBJ2-1	TRBV19	TGTGCCAGTAGTAGGGGGACTACGGTCAATGAGCAGTTCTTC	CASSRGTTVNEQFF
.	.	TRBJ2-7	TRBV9	TGTGCCAGCACCCCGTCCTCAGCGAGAACGGGGGAGCAGTACTTC	CASTPSSARTGEQYF
TRBD2	.	TRBJ2-7	TRBV12-5	TGTGCTAGTGGTTTGGCCACTCTAGCGGGGGCCTCCTACGAGCAGTACTTC	CASGLATLAGASYEQYF
TRBD1	.	TRBJ1-6	TRBV5-6	TGTGCCAGCAGCCCTATCCGGACAGGGGGATCCTCCTATAATTCACCCCTCCACTTT	CASSPIRTGGSSYNSPLHF
.	once	TRBJ2-2	TRBV27	TGTGCCAGCAGTGTTGCGGGGAGTCCCACCGGGGAGCTGTTTTTT	CASSVAGSPTGELFF
TRBD1	once	TRBJ1-2	TRBV27	TGTGCCAGCAGTCAGACAGGGTACTCTGGCTACACCTTC	CASSQTGYSGYTF
.	.	TRBJ2-1	TRBV7-2	TGTGCCAGCAGCTTAGATGGCGCAGGGGTGGATGAGCAGTTCTTC	CASSLDGAGVDEQFF
.	.	TRBJ1-1	TRBV7-6	TGTGCCAGCAGCTTAGGAGCGATCACTGAAGCTTTCTTT	CASSLGAITEAFF
.	.	TRBJ1-4	TRBV21-1	TGTGCCAGCAGCTTTCGGACAGGGGGAGATGAAAAACTGTTTTTT	CASSFRTGGDEKLFF
TRBD1	.	TRBJ1-5	TRBV10-3	TGTGCCATCGGTCGGACAGGGGAAGAGGGTCAGCCCCAGCATTTT	CAIGRTGEEGQPQHF
.	.	TRBJ1-2	TRBV10-3	TGTGCCATCAGGGACACGGCTCTCTATGGCTACACCTTC	CAIRDTALYGYTF
TRBD1	.	TRBJ1-2	TRBV30	TGTGCCTGGAGTATACAGGGGGAAAGCTACACCTTC	CAWSIQGESYTF
TRBD1	.	TRBJ2-7	TRBV3-1/TRBV3-2	TGTGCCAGCAGGAAATGGGACAGGGGGCCCGAGCAGTACTTC	CASRKWDRGPEQYF
.	.	TRBJ1-5	TRBV12-5	TGTGCTAGTGGTCCCCCAGGGTTCGGTAATCAGCCCCAGCATTTT	CASGPPGFGNQPQHF
.	few	TRBJ2-3	TRBV3-1/TRBV3-2	TGTGCCAGCAGCCGGAGGGATACGCAGTATTTT	CASSRRDTQYF
.	once	TRBJ1-4	TRBV24-1	TGTGCCACCAGTGCGGACGGGAATGAAGAACTGTTTTTT	CATSADGNEELFF
.	.	TRBJ2-5	TRBV6-5	TGTGCCAGCAAAGGTCCAGGAGAGACCCAGTACTTC	CASKGPGETQYF
.	.	TRBJ2-5	TRBV4-1	TGCGCCAGCAGCCAAGGGTCCCTCCAGTACCAAGAGACCCAGTACTTC	CASSQGSLQYQETQYF
.	many	TRBJ1-2	TRBV6-5	TGTGCCAGCAGTTATGGGGGAGGTGGCTACACCTTC	CASSYGGGGYTF
TRBD1	.	TRBJ1-1	TRBV10-2	TGCGCCAGCCGGGAGGGAAAGGGGGCGAGCACTGAAGCTTTCTTT	CASREGKGASTEAFF
.	.	TRBJ2-1	TRBV2	TGTGCCAGCAGTCCCAGGGGAAGCTCCTACAATGAGCAGTTCTTC	CASSPRGSSYNEQFF
.	.	TRBJ2-5	TRBV9	TGTGCCAGCAGCGTATCCGAGGAGACCCAGTACTTC	CASSVSEETQYF
TRBD1	many	TRBJ1-5	TRBV28	TGTGCCAGCAGTTTATCCCCGGACAGGGGGCCTCGGCAGCCCCAGCATTTT	CASSLSPDRGPRQPQHF
TRBD1	.	TRBJ1-1	TRBV28	TGTGCCAGCAGTTCTCTGACAGGGTATACTGAAGCTTTCTTT	CASSSLTGYTEAFF
TRBD1	.	TRBJ1-1	TRBV27	TGTGCCAGCAGAAAACAGGGGATAAACACTGAAGCTTTCTTT	CASRKQGINTEAFF
TRBD2	.	TRBJ2-7	TRBV10-1	TGCGCCAGCAGCCCGGGGCTAGCGGGCCAACCGTCGTCCTACGAGCAGTACTTC	CASSPGLAGQPSSYEQYF
TRBD1	.	TRBJ1-1	TRBV5-4	TGTGCCAGCAGCACGACAGGGGTAAACACTGAAGCTTTCTTT	CASSTTGVNTEAFF
.	.	TRBJ1-1	TRBV5-1	TGCGCCAGCAGCCTGGGGGGGACTCACACTGAAGCTTTCTTT	CASSLGGTHTEAFF
TRBD2	.	TRBJ2-3	TRBV4-3	TGCGCCAGCAGTTCCGGGACTAGCGGGGGCCTCGGCACAGATACGCAGTATTTT	CASSSGTSGGLGTDTQYF
TRBD1	.	TRBJ1-5	TRBV24-1	TGTGCCACCAGTGACCCGACAGGGAATAGCAATCAGCCCCAGCATTTT	CATSDPTGNSNQPQHF
.	few	TRBJ1-5	TRBV5-1	TGCGCCAGCAGCTCAGGCCCCGGGGGTCAGCCCCAGCATTTT	CASSSGPGGQPQHF
TRBD1	.	TRBJ1-2	TRBV5-5	TGTGCCAGCAGCCCCCTTGGACAGGGGACCCTTAACTATGGCTACACCTTC	CASSPLGQGTLNYGYTF
.	.	TRBJ2-5	TRBV7-9	TGTGCCAGCAGCTACAGGACAGTCCAAGAGACCCAGTACTTC	CASSYRTVQETQYF
.	.	TRBJ1-1	TRBV7-9	TGTGCCAGCAGCTTAAGGGGGATCACGGAAGCTTTCTTT	CASSLRGITEAFF
.	.	TRBJ1-3	TRBV9	TGTGCCAGCAGCCGCCAAGCGAACCTGGGGGCAGACTCTGGAAACACCATATATTTT	CASSRQANLGADSGNTIYF
.	.	TRBJ1-1	TRBV10-1	TGCGCCTCCAGACAGGCGAAGAACACTGAAGCTTTCTTT	CASRQAKNTEAFF
.	once	TRBJ2-7	TRBV9	TGTGCCAGCAGCGTATCTGGGACAAACATCTACGAGCAGTACTTC	CASSVSGTNIYEQYF
TRBD1	once	TRBJ1-6	TRBV4-3	TGCGCCAGCAGCCAAGATCTTGCAGGGGGTGATTCACCCCTCCACTTT	CASSQDLAGGDSPLHF